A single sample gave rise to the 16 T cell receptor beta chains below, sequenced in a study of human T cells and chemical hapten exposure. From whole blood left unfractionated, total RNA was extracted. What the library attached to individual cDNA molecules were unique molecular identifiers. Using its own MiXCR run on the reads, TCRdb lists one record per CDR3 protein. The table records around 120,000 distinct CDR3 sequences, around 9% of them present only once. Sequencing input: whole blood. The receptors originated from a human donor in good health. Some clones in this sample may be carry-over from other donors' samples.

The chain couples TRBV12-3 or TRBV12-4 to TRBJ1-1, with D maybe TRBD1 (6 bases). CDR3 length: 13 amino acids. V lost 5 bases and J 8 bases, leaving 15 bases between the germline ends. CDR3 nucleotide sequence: TGTGCCAGCAGTGGGGGCGGTAGAAGAGAAGCTTTCTTT. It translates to CASSGGGRREAFF.

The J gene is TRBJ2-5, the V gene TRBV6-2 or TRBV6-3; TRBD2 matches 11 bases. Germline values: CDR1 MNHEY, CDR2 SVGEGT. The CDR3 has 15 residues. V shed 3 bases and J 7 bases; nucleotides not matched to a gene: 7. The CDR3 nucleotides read TGTGCCAGCAGTTATACTAGCGGGGGTATAGCGACCCAGTACTTC. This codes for CASSYTSGGIATQYF.

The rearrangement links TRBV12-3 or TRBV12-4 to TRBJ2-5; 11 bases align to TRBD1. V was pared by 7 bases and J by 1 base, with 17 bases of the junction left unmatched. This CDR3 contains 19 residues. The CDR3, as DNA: TGTGCCAGCACCCCAGGAGGGACAGGGGGTCCCCGAATCCAAGAGACCCAGTACTTC. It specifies CASTPGGTGGPRIQETQYF.

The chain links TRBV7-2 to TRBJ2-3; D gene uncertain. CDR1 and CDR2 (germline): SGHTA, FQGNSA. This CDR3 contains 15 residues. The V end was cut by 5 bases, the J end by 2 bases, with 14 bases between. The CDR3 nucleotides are TGTGCCAGCAGCCCAGTATCCGTCGCCACAGATACGCAGTATTTT. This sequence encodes CASSPVSVATDTQYF.

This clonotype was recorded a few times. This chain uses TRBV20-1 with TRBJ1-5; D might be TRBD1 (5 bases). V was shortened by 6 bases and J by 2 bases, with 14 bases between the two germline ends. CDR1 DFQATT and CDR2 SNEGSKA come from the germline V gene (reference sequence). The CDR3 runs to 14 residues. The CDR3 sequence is CSARDGGGNQPQHF. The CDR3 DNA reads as TGCAGTGCGCGGGACGGGGGAGGCAATCAGCCCCAGCATTTT.

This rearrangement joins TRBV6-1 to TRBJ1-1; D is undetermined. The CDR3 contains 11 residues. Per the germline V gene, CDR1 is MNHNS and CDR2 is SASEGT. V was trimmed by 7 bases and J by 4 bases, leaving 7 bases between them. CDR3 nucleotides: TGTGCCAGCACCAGGTCCACTGAAGCTTTCTTT. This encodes CASTRSTEAFF.

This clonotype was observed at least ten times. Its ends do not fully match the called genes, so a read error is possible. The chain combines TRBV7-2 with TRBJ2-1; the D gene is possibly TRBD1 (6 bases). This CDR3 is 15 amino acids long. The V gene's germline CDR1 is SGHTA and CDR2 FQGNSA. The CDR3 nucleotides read TGTGCCAGCAGGTTAGACAGGAGCTCCTACAATGAGCAGTTCTTC. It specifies CASRLDRSSYNEQFF.

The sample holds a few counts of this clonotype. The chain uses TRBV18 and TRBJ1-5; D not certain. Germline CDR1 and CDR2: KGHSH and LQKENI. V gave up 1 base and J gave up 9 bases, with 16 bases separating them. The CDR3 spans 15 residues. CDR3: CASSPRTEDSGPQHF. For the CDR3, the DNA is TGTGCCAGCTCACCACGGACGGAGGATTCGGGGCCCCAGCATTTT.

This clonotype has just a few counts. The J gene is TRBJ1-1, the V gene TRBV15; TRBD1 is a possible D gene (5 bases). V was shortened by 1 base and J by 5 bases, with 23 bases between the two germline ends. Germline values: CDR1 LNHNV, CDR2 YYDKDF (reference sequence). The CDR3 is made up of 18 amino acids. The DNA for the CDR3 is TGTGCCACCAGCAGAGTAGCCGGGGATTCAAGGGGATCGACTGAAGCTTTCTTT. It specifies CATSRVAGDSRGSTEAFF.

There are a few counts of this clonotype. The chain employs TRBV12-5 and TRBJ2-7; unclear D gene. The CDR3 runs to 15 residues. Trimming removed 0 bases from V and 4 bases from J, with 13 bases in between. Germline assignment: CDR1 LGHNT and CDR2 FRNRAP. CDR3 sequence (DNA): TGTGCTAGTGGTTTGGTGGTAGGTCCTACGTACGAGCAGTACTTC. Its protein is CASGLVVGPTYEQYF.

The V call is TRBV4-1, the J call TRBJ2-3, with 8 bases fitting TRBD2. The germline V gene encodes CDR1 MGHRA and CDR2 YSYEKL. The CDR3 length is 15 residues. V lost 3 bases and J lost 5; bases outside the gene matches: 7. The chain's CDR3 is CASSQLGLAGDTQYF. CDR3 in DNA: TGCGCCAGCAGCCAGCTCGGACTAGCTGGAGATACGCAGTATTTT.

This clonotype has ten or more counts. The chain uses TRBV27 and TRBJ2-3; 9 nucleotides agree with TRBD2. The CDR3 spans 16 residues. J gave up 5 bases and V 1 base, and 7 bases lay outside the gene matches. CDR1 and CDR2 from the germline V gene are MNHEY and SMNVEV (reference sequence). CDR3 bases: TGTGCCAGCAGTTTATGGGGCGGGGGGGCCTTAGATACGCAGTATTTT. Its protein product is CASSLWGGGALDTQYF.

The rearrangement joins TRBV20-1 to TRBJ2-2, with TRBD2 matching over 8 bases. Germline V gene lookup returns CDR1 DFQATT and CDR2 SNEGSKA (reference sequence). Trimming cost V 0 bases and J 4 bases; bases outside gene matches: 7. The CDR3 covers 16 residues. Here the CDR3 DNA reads TGCAGTGCTAGAGATCTAAGCGGGAGAGTCACCGGGGAGCTGTTTTTT. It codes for CSARDLSGRVTGELFF.

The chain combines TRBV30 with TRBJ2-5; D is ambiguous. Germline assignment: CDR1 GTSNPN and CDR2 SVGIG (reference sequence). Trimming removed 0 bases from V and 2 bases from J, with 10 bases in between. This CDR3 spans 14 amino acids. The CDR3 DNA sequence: TGTGCCTGGAGTGTAGGCGGCAGACAAGAGACCCAGTACTTC. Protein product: CAWSVGGRQETQYF.

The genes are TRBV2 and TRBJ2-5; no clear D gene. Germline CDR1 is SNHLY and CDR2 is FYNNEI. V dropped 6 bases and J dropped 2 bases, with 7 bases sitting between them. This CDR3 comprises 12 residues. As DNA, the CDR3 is TGTGCCAGCAGATCAGGACAAGAGACCCAGTACTTC. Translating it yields CASRSGQETQYF. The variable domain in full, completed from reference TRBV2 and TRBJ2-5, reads EPEVTQTPSHQVTQMGQEVILRCVPISNHLYFYWYRQILGQKVEFLVSFYNNEISEKSEIFDDQFSVERPDGSNFTLKIRSTKLEDSAMYFCASRSGQETQYFGPGTRLLVL.

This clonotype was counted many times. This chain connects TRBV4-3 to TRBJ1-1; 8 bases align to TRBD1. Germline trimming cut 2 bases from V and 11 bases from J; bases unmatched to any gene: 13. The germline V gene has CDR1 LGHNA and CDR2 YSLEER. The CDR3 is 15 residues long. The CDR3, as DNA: TGCGCCAGCAGCCAACAACAGGGGGTTGCCCTTGGCGCTTTCTTT. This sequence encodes CASSQQQGVALGAFF.